Following are 18 T cell receptor beta chains from one sample sequenced in a study of early T cells in non-severe SARS-CoV-2 infection (dated by TCRdb to the early 2020s). Library preparation was by 5' RACE. TCRdb records NextSeq 500 as the sequencer. TCRdb reprocessed the public reads (quality trimming at Q25 with fastp, clone calling with MiXCR) and kept in-frame beta chains. Every distinct CDR3 protein forms one entry, paired with its most common genes and DNA. Across this sample there are approximately 84,000 distinct CDR3 sequences, with roughly an eighth seen only once. Of the sample, roughly 6% is held by the ten largest clones. Sample: whole blood. The receptors were sampled from an adult who was a healthcare worker with PCR-confirmed SARS-CoV-2 infection or an uninfected control (not recorded which).

This clonotype was counted at least ten times. The V and J genes are TRBV5-1 and TRBJ2-1; D could derive from TRBD1 or TRBD2 (5 bases each). The CDR3 loop spans 13 amino acids. Trimming left V 0 bases short and J 8 bases short, with 9 bases between. Germline values: CDR1 SGHRS, CDR2 YFSETQ. The CDR3 DNA follows: TGCGCCAGCAGCTTGGCCAGAGGGGATGAGCAGTTCTTC. This translates into CASSLARGDEQFF.

This clonotype was detected only a few times. The chain uses TRBV3-1 and TRBJ2-7, with D possibly called TRBD1 or TRBD2 (5 bases each). Trimming removed 1 base at V and 3 bases at J, with 10 bases between. Germline CDR1 is LGHDT and CDR2 is YNNKEL (reference sequence). The CDR3 is 14 residues long. CDR3 DNA sequence: TGTGCCAGCAGCCAAGTCGAGGGGTACTACGAGCAGTACTTC. This encodes CASSQVEGYYEQYF.

Ten or more counts support this clonotype. The rearrangement joins TRBV28 to TRBJ1-5; 9 bases are shared with TRBD1. The V gene's germline CDR1 is MDHEN and CDR2 SYDVKM. The CDR3 covers 15 residues. The V and J ends lost 5 bases and 7 bases, in that order; junction bases with no gene match: 9. The CDR3 DNA reads as TGTGCCAGCAGTCCAACCGGGACAGGGAAGCAGCCCCAGCATTTT. It encodes CASSPTGTGKQPQHF.

The chain uses TRBV7-9 and TRBJ1-5, with 8 bases aligning to TRBD1. CDR1 is SEHNR and CDR2 is FQNEAQ in the germline V gene (reference sequence). There are 18 residues in the CDR3. V lost 5 bases, J lost 0 bases, and 12 bases stayed unmatched. CDR3 bases: TGTGCCAGCAGCCCAGGGGGACAGGCTAAATTTAGCAATCAGCCCCAGCATTTT. Encoded protein: CASSPGGQAKFSNQPQHF.

Ten or more counts support this clonotype. This chain joins TRBV20-1 and TRBJ1-1; 11 bases fit TRBD1. This CDR3 is 16 amino acids long. The J segment lost 3 bases and the V segment lost 3 bases, leaving 9 bases of the junction unmatched. The germline V gene encodes CDR1 DFQATT and CDR2 SNEGSKA (reference sequence). The CDR3 sequence is CSARDRGPRGYTEAFF. Written as DNA, the CDR3 is TGCAGTGCTAGGGACAGGGGGCCGAGGGGATACACTGAAGCTTTCTTT.

The chain has TRBV6-5 and TRBJ2-3; D possibly uses TRBD1 or TRBD2 (5 bases each). Deletions cut 6 bases from V and 5 bases from J, with 18 bases between. The CDR3 covers 15 residues. Germline V gene data show CDR1 as MNHEY and CDR2 as SVGAGI. The CDR3 sequence: CASRGPGTGLDTQYF. As DNA, the CDR3 is TGTGCCAGCAGGGGACCCGGGACCGGCCTAGATACGCAGTATTTT.

V usage is TRBV28 and J usage is TRBJ1-1; no firm D call. The V gene's germline CDR1 is MDHEN and CDR2 SYDVKM. CDR3 length: 12 amino acids. The V gene lost 3 bases and the J gene lost 8 bases, with 10 bases spanning the gap. The CDR3 region is CASSLVGYEAFF. The DNA of the CDR3 is TGTGCCAGCAGTTTGGTAGGGTACGAAGCTTTCTTT.

The chain is built from TRBV7-6 and TRBJ2-3, with TRBD1 identical over 9 bases. CDR1 is SGHVS and CDR2 is FNYEAQ in the germline V gene. This CDR3 is 16 amino acids long. The ends lost 5 bases at V and 4 bases at J; junction bases unmatched: 10. CDR3 sequence: CASSPLQGARSDTQYF. The CDR3 nucleotides read TGTGCCAGCAGCCCCTTACAGGGGGCGCGATCAGATACGCAGTATTTT.

The table lists this clonotype with a few counts. V gene TRBV6-5 combines with J gene TRBJ2-7; D possibly corresponds to TRBD1 (5 bases). V was clipped by 6 bases and J by 2 bases, with 14 bases between them. The CDR3 is made up of 14 amino acids. The germline gives CDR1 MNHEY, CDR2 SVGAGI. The CDR3 nucleotides read TGTGCCAGCAGGGACCGGCAGGACACCTACGAGCAGTACTTC. Amino acids: CASRDRQDTYEQYF.

This clonotype occurred many times. This sequence joins TRBV11-2 and TRBJ2-7, with D perhaps TRBD1 (5 bases). Looked up from germline, CDR1 is SGHAT and CDR2 is FQNNGV. The CDR3 has 13 amino acids. The V end was cut by 1 base, the J end by 4 bases, with 8 bases between. The CDR3 nucleotides read TGTGCCAGCAGCTTAGGGACATCTTACGAGCAGTACTTC. It specifies CASSLGTSYEQYF.

The chain links TRBV3-1 to TRBJ2-7, with TRBD2 as a possible D gene (6 bases). V shed 8 bases and J shed 4 bases, with 9 bases lying between them. CDR1 LGHDT and CDR2 YNNKEL come from the germline V gene (reference sequence). This CDR3 has 11 amino acids. The CDR3 coding sequence is TGTGCCAGCGAGGAGGGTTACGAGCAGTACTTC. Its translation is CASEEGYEQYF.

The rearrangement links TRBV2 to TRBJ1-4, with D unresolved. The germline V gene encodes CDR1 SNHLY and CDR2 FYNNEI. The CDR3 contains 16 residues. Trimming took 5 bases from V and 0 from J, leaving 13 bases between them. CDR3 loop: CASSLYSTSTNEKLFF. CDR3 coding DNA: TGTGCCAGCAGTCTTTATTCCACTTCAACTAATGAAAAACTGTTTTTT.

A few counts support this clonotype. The J gene is TRBJ1-1, the V gene TRBV7-9, with D possibly matching TRBD1 (5 bases). Germline loops: CDR1 SEHNR, CDR2 FQNEAQ (reference sequence). The V end lost 4 bases, the J end lost 0 bases, and 9 bases lay between the germline ends. The CDR3 is made up of 14 amino acids. CDR3 coding DNA: TGTGCCAGCAGCTCCTGGGACCTGAACACTGAAGCTTTCTTT. Residues: CASSSWDLNTEAFF.

The J gene is TRBJ1-5, the V gene TRBV27; 7 bases line up with TRBD1. Germline V gene data show CDR1 as MNHEY and CDR2 as SMNVEV (reference sequence). The CDR3 loop spans 15 amino acids. Trimming cost V 0 bases and J 7 bases; bases outside gene matches: 6. The CDR3 sequence is CASSLSPRGDQPQHF. The CDR3 nucleotides are TGTGCCAGCAGTTTATCCCCCAGGGGGGACCAGCCCCAGCATTTT.

This clonotype has ten or more counts. The chain recombines TRBV10-2 with TRBJ2-7; maybe TRBD2 (7 bases). CDR1 is WSHSY, CDR2 SAAADI, per germline. The V end lost 4 bases, the J end lost 5 bases, and 12 bases lay between the germline ends. The length of the CDR3 is 13 residues. In DNA, the CDR3 is TGCGCCAGCAGTGTCCGGGGGGCCCACGAGCAGTACTTC. It specifies CASSVRGAHEQYF.

There are a few counts of this clonotype. The chain recombines TRBV20-1 with TRBJ2-1, with unresolved D. Germline V CDR1 and CDR2: DFQATT, SNEGSKA (reference sequence). This CDR3 spans 10 amino acids. The ends were cut back, 6 bases at V and 9 bases at J, with 9 bases in the middle. The CDR3 DNA reads as TGCAGTGCCGTGGGGTTTGAGCAGTTCTTC. This gives the protein CSAVGFEQFF.

The chain combines TRBV24-1 with TRBJ2-3, with D perhaps TRBD2 (5 bases). V was cut by 4 bases and J by 2 bases, with 15 bases left in between. CDR3 length: 16 amino acids. Germline loops: CDR1 KGHDR, CDR2 SFDVKD. This chain's CDR3 is CATSDRGNGPTDTQYF. The CDR3 DNA is TGTGCCACCAGTGACCGGGGTAATGGTCCCACAGATACGCAGTATTTT.

This chain links TRBV9 with TRBJ2-3; 8 nucleotides match TRBD2. This CDR3 is 15 amino acids long. Germline values: CDR1 SGDLS, CDR2 YYNGEE. Trimming at V came to 0 bases and at J to 2 bases, leaving 2 bases not matched to a gene. The CDR3 region has the DNA TGTGCCAGCAGCGTAGAACTAGCGGCCACAGATACGCAGTATTTT. It yields the protein CASSVELAATDTQYF.